The 2 T cell receptor beta chains given below trace back to one sample, sequenced in a study of shared clonotypes between healthy human individuals. Measured with immunoSEQ multiplex PCR; TCRdb has only the in-frame clones, and not every one. Of roughly 700,000 clones detected, around 74% appear once; the ten largest clones hold 1.5% to 2%. The sample taken for sequencing was memory CD4+ T cells sorted from blood. As to subset: CD45RA-negative fraction. These receptors were taken from a woman aged 25 to 39 in good health.

As concerns this clone: At one of its ends the junction is not consistent with the germline gene, which may arise from a read error. This chain links TRBV28 with TRBJ1-5; 8 bases are shared with TRBD1. Germline CDR1 is MDHEN and CDR2 is SYDVKM. There are 14 residues in the CDR3. The CDR3 here is CANSSGTGNQPQHF. The CDR3 coding sequence is TGTGCCAACAGTTCCGGGACAGGTAATCAGCCCCAGCATTTT.

This clone was picked up one time. Other nucleotide sequences from this sample produce the same CDR3. The V and J genes are TRBV4-1 and TRBJ2-7; 7 bases map to TRBD1. The CDR3 sequence is 14 residues long. The germline gives CDR1 MGHRA, CDR2 YSYEKL. The V gene end was trimmed by 1 base and the J gene end by 4 bases; junction bases not matched to a gene: 4. DNA for the CDR3: TGCGCCAGCAGCCAAGCGCACAGGGGTTACGAGCAGTACTTC. Protein product: CASSQAHRGYEQYF.